This TCR beta chain emerged from a study of T cells in Graves' hyperthyroidism and ophthalmopathy. TCR beta CDR3 sequences were amplified from RNA transcripts. An initial round of RT-PCR targeting the TCR CDR3 relied on the HTBI primer set. TCRdb fed the multiplex PCR reads into MiXCR, producing one record per CDR3 protein. The profile shows around 540,000 distinct CDR3 sequences, about 45% of them singletons. Study results and limitations: Progression to ophthalmopathy was predicted a median of 6.5 months early. In the analysis, a 13 V-J model separated ophthalmopathy from stable hyperthyroidism. The blood repertoire included most of the expanded thyroid clonotypes above 0.001.

Across 18 months, stable Graves' hyperthyroidism was marked by no progression to ophthalmopathy. For this clonotype: The antigen remains undetermined.

The germline V and J ends were trimmed by 5 bases and 8 bases, with 21 bases remaining between them. CDR3 length: 15 residues. The germline CDR1 and CDR2 sequences are SGHTA and FQGNSA. Sequencing used peripheral blood or thyroid tissue (not recorded which). The clonotype was recovered from a woman under 30 with Graves' hyperthyroidism. The V call is TRBV7-2, the J call TRBJ1-1; unclear D gene. The CDR3 nucleotides read TGTGCCAGCAGCCAAGGGAAAGTCGGTAATAACGAAGCTTTCTTT. Translating gives CASSQGKVGNNEAFF. The entire variable domain, with the rest obtained from reference TRBV7-2 and TRBJ1-1, is as follows: GAGVSQSPSNKVTEKGKDVELRCDPISGHTALYWYRQSLGQGLEFLIYFQGNSAPDKSGLPSDRFSAERTGGSVSTLTIQRTQQEDSAVYLCASSQGKVGNNEAFFGQGTRLTVV.